This TCR beta chain emerged from a study of blood T cell repertoires in COVID-19. Across the study: The United States, Italy and Spain supplied acute and convalescent COVID-19 samples. Nucleic acid was either cDNA or gDNA, and it came from T cells, B-cell-depleted T cells, or PBMCs.

In the authors' methods: Reference gene primer amplification gave estimated nucleated cell counts. TCRdb's copy holds only in-frame clones and misses some; the assay was immunoSEQ multiplex PCR. V and J calls and clone size come straight from that table; D and trimming were deduced from the DNA. In the table there are roughly 70,000 clones, around nine tenths of which are singletons. The CDR3 contains 12 residues. The germline V gene encodes CDR1 WSHSY and CDR2 SAAADI. V lost 6 bases and J 3 bases, leaving 9 bases between the germline ends. Sequencing input: peripheral blood. The J gene is TRBJ2-7, the V gene TRBV10-2; TRBD2 is a possible D gene (6 bases). The sequence was collected from a human donor in a cohort sampled during active COVID-19. The CDR3 protein is CASRSGYYEQYF. CDR3 bases: TGCGCCAGCAGGAGCGGGTACTACGAGCAGTACTTC.